This T cell receptor (beta chain) appears in the sequencing data of a study of CD8+ T cells in alopecia areata. The study's findings and limits: The treated group had a single nonresponder, limiting CD8+ expansion-response conclusions.

The CDR3 sequence is 16 residues long. Germline lookup yields CDR1 LNHDA and CDR2 SQIVND (reference sequence). Trimming took off 2 bases at V and 6 bases at J, with 14 bases between the two ends. Treatment defined: oral pan-JAK inhibitor, 5-10 mg twice daily. Regarding this clone: Its antigen is as yet unknown.

Sequencing relied on a cDNA template that was reverse transcribed from extracted RNA. Assay used: immunoSEQ multiplex PCR; TCRdb lists only in-frame clones, some missing. The table has nearly 200,000 clones, 58% seen once; the top ten hold 5.5%. The clonotype originates from a human donor with alopecia areata. Specimen: CD4+ T cells sorted from blood, collected at week 24, from a patient treated with tofacitinib. The gene calls are TRBV19 and TRBJ1-6; possible D gene TRBD1, 6 bases. The CDR3 DNA reads as TGTGCCAGTAGTATACTTCGGACAGCGACTAATTCACCCCTCCACTTT. Translation gives CASSILRTATNSPLHF.